Listed below are T cell receptor beta chains from one sample, sequenced in a study of T cell changes during pregnancy in multiple sclerosis. Assay used: immunoSEQ multiplex PCR; TCRdb lists only in-frame clones, some missing. The sample has over 55,000 clones; around 93% are singletons. Sequenced here: peripheral blood, sampled after pregnancy. These receptors originate from a female donor with multiple sclerosis, enrolled in a pregnancy study. CDR3s include the opening cysteine and the closing phenylalanine or tryptophan. The D gene is left open where the match is weak. Size tells how often a clone was seen (once, few, many) or the class of an expanded clone, and some rows leave it out.

J: TRBJ2-1; D: TRBD2; V: TRBV19; size: NA; CDR3: CASSSRLAGSYNEQFF
J: TRBJ2-5; D: TRBD2; V: TRBV7-8; size: NA; CDR3: CASSLNAGVGETQYF
J: TRBJ2-6; D: NA; V: TRBV9; size: NA; CDR3: CASSVGGGNSGANVLTF
J: TRBJ2-3; D: TRBD2; V: TRBV9; size: NA; CDR3: CASSVGAGGVTDTQYF
J: TRBJ2-7; D: TRBD2; V: TRBV9; size: NA; CDR3: CASSPSGSREQYF
J: TRBJ2-3; D: NA; V: TRBV5-1; size: NA; CDR3: CASSLLTGTDTQYF
J: TRBJ1-5; D: TRBD1; V: TRBV28; size: NA; CDR3: CASSLLQGRGPQHF
J: TRBJ1-2; D: NA; V: TRBV4-1; size: NA; CDR3: CASSQEYSFGPAGGYTF
J: TRBJ2-2; D: NA; V: TRBV28; size: NA; CDR3: CASSSAGAGTGELFF
J: TRBJ2-3; D: TRBD2; V: TRBV5-1; size: NA; CDR3: CASSVPTTSGATDRTDTQYF
J: TRBJ2-7; D: TRBD1; V: TRBV18; size: NA; CDR3: CASSPLHGTGGIYEQYF
J: TRBJ2-4; D: NA; V: TRBV5-1; size: NA; CDR3: CASSPAQGRVNIQYF
J: TRBJ2-1; D: TRBD2; V: TRBV11-3; size: NA; CDR3: CASSIPGLAGEGNEQFF
J: TRBJ2-1; D: TRBD2; V: TRBV6-5; size: NA; CDR3: CASSYWREGLNEQFF
J: TRBJ2-3; D: NA; V: TRBV7-9; size: NA; CDR3: CASSSLSGSTDTQYF
J: TRBJ2-3; D: NA; V: TRBV27; size: NA; CDR3: CASSLSRRDTDTQYF
J: TRBJ2-5; D: TRBD2; V: TRBV6-6; size: few; CDR3: CASSGLAGAAETQYF
J: TRBJ2-1; D: NA; V: TRBV19; size: NA; CDR3: CASSIDQTGDNEQFF
J: TRBJ2-7; D: NA; V: TRBV7-9; size: NA; CDR3: CASSLREVYEQYF
J: TRBJ2-7; D: TRBD2; V: TRBV18; size: NA; CDR3: CASSPQGGSGYEQYF
J: TRBJ2-7; D: TRBD2; V: TRBV27; size: NA; CDR3: CASRLGVAGVAEQYF
J: TRBJ2-5; D: NA; V: TRBV25-1; size: NA; CDR3: CASSDLRYQETQYF
J: TRBJ2-1; D: TRBD2; V: TRBV29-1; size: NA; CDR3: CSVRTSGSGEQFF
J: TRBJ1-2; D: NA; V: TRBV7-9; size: medium-sized; CDR3: CASSLRVIYGYTF
J: TRBJ2-4; D: NA; V: TRBV6-1; size: NA; CDR3: CASSDRGAAKNIQYF
J: TRBJ1-1; D: NA; V: TRBV7-9; size: once; CDR3: CASSRVELSLNTEAFF
J: TRBJ2-5; D: NA; V: TRBV18; size: NA; CDR3: CASSLIPADKSGETQYF
J: TRBJ2-1; D: TRBD2; V: TRBV6-6; size: NA; CDR3: CATTPTSGNEQFF
J: TRBJ2-1; D: TRBD2; V: TRBV18; size: once; CDR3: CASSQDFNAGGFSYNEQFF
J: TRBJ2-3; D: NA; V: TRBV30; size: NA; CDR3: CAWSHLGAPDTQYF
J: TRBJ1-5; D: TRBD1; V: TRBV4-3; size: few; CDR3: CASSLFLPGTGGDQPQHF
J: TRBJ1-4; D: NA; V: TRBV7-9; size: NA; CDR3: CASSRQDYQKLFF
J: TRBJ2-7; D: TRBD2; V: TRBV28; size: NA; CDR3: CATKPGGSSYEQYF
J: TRBJ2-1; D: NA; V: TRBV5-8; size: NA; CDR3: CASSFRGSSYNEQFF
J: TRBJ1-1; D: NA; V: TRBV11-1; size: NA; CDR3: CASSLTGLRNTEAFF